The rows below give T cell receptor beta chains drawn from one sample of a study of human T cells and chemical hapten exposure. Via MiXCR, TCRdb re-called the RACE reads, giving one row per CDR3 protein. The sample holds about 70,000 distinct CDR3 sequences, roughly 9.8% seen once. This material consisted of whole blood, taken in connection with sensitization to the hapten diphenylcyclopropenone (DPC). Every receptor here comes from a woman in her 40s with alopecia areata. Some clones in this sample may be carry-over from other donors' samples. CDR3s include the opening cysteine and the closing phenylalanine or tryptophan. The order of the fields is V gene, J gene, D gene, clone size, CDR3 DNA, CDR3 protein. The D gene is left open where the match is weak. Some rows mark clone size as missing; the rest say once, few, many or name a class of expanded clone.

v_gene: TRBV12-3/TRBV12-4
j_gene: TRBJ1-1
d_gene: NA
abundance: many
CDR3nt: TGTGCCAGCAGTTTTGACAGAGCTGAAGCTTTCTTT
CDR3aa: CASSFDRAEAFF

v_gene: TRBV29-1
j_gene: TRBJ1-5
d_gene: NA
abundance: few
CDR3nt: TGCAGCGTTCAGGAGCCCAATCAGCCCCAGCATTTT
CDR3aa: CSVQEPNQPQHF

v_gene: TRBV12-3/TRBV12-4
j_gene: TRBJ2-4
d_gene: NA
abundance: many
CDR3nt: TGTGCCAGCAGTCCTCACGGGGACCCGGGGAACATTCAGTACTTC
CDR3aa: CASSPHGDPGNIQYF

v_gene: TRBV3-1
j_gene: TRBJ2-5
d_gene: NA
abundance: many
CDR3nt: TGTGCCAGCAGCCCGGACTCGGTTGCGACTCAAGAGACCCAGTACTTC
CDR3aa: CASSPDSVATQETQYF

v_gene: TRBV7-2
j_gene: TRBJ2-3
d_gene: TRBD1
abundance: few
CDR3nt: TGTGCCAGCAGCTTTAGGGGGCGGGATACGCAGTATTTT
CDR3aa: CASSFRGRDTQYF

v_gene: TRBV7-9
j_gene: TRBJ2-2
d_gene: NA
abundance: many
CDR3nt: TGTGCCAGCAGCCAAGCAGCGTCAGCGAACACCGGGGAGCTGTTTTTT
CDR3aa: CASSQAASANTGELFF

v_gene: TRBV21-1
j_gene: TRBJ2-5
d_gene: NA
abundance: many
CDR3nt: TGTGCCAGCAGCAAAGCGGGGGATGGGGATCTACAAGAGACCCAGTACTTC
CDR3aa: CASSKAGDGDLQETQYF

v_gene: TRBV3-1
j_gene: TRBJ1-2
d_gene: NA
abundance: many
CDR3nt: TGTGCCAGCAGCCACCTCAACAGCTATGGCTACACCTTC
CDR3aa: CASSHLNSYGYTF

v_gene: TRBV6-5
j_gene: TRBJ1-1
d_gene: NA
abundance: many
CDR3nt: TGTGCCAGCTCGACAGGAAACACTGAAGCTTTCTTT
CDR3aa: CASSTGNTEAFF

v_gene: TRBV11-2
j_gene: TRBJ2-3
d_gene: TRBD2
abundance: few
CDR3nt: TGTGCCAGCAGCTTAGTCGGGACTAGCGGGGGAACAGATACGCAGTATTTT
CDR3aa: CASSLVGTSGGTDTQYF

v_gene: TRBV27
j_gene: TRBJ2-3
d_gene: TRBD2
abundance: NA
CDR3nt: TGTGCCAGCAGTTTAAGACCCCCGACTAGCGGGGCGAAAGATACGCAGTATTTT
CDR3aa: CASSLRPPTSGAKDTQYF

v_gene: TRBV6-2/TRBV6-3
j_gene: TRBJ1-1
d_gene: TRBD1
abundance: NA
CDR3nt: TGTGCCAGCAGCCACAGGGGCAGCACTGAAGCTTTCTTT
CDR3aa: CASSHRGSTEAFF

v_gene: TRBV6-5
j_gene: TRBJ2-7
d_gene: TRBD1
abundance: many
CDR3nt: TGTGCCAGCAGTTACTCCGGACAGGGGTCCTACGAGCAGTACTTC
CDR3aa: CASSYSGQGSYEQYF

v_gene: TRBV6-2/TRBV6-3
j_gene: TRBJ2-7
d_gene: NA
abundance: NA
CDR3nt: TGTGCCAGCAGTTACGGAGTACGGGGGAGCGAGCAGTACTTC
CDR3aa: CASSYGVRGSEQYF

v_gene: TRBV20-1
j_gene: TRBJ1-1
d_gene: NA
abundance: few
CDR3nt: TGCAGTGCTAATCCAGGGTACATGAACACTGAAGCTTTCTTT
CDR3aa: CSANPGYMNTEAFF

v_gene: TRBV9
j_gene: TRBJ1-2
d_gene: NA
abundance: many
CDR3nt: TGTGCCAGCAGCGCCCGCGGACATTCTTATGGCTACACCTTC
CDR3aa: CASSARGHSYGYTF

v_gene: TRBV12-3/TRBV12-4
j_gene: TRBJ1-6
d_gene: NA
abundance: few
CDR3nt: TGTGCCAGCAGTTTAATGGGAGTGGATTCACCCCTCCACTTT
CDR3aa: CASSLMGVDSPLHF

v_gene: TRBV12-3/TRBV12-4
j_gene: TRBJ2-1
d_gene: TRBD1
abundance: NA
CDR3nt: TGTGCCAGCAGTCCGACCGGAACAGGGGGCGTTGAGCAGTTCTTC
CDR3aa: CASSPTGTGGVEQFF

v_gene: TRBV6-2/TRBV6-3
j_gene: TRBJ1-2
d_gene: NA
abundance: few
CDR3nt: TGTGCCAGCAGTTACTCGAGTCCCGGACAAGGCTACACCTTC
CDR3aa: CASSYSSPGQGYTF

v_gene: TRBV25-1
j_gene: TRBJ1-4
d_gene: NA
abundance: few
CDR3nt: TGTGCCAGCAGTGGGCAACAACCGTATGAAAAACTGTTTTTT
CDR3aa: CASSGQQPYEKLFF

v_gene: TRBV7-6
j_gene: TRBJ2-3
d_gene: TRBD2
abundance: many
CDR3nt: TGTGCCAGCAGCTTCCTAGCGGGGGACACAGATACGCAGTATTTT
CDR3aa: CASSFLAGDTDTQYF

v_gene: TRBV13
j_gene: TRBJ2-7
d_gene: NA
abundance: few
CDR3nt: TGTGCCAGCACCCTTGGATCTGCCTACGAGCAGTACTTC
CDR3aa: CASTLGSAYEQYF

v_gene: TRBV4-3
j_gene: TRBJ2-7
d_gene: NA
abundance: many
CDR3nt: TGCGCCAGCAGCCAAGATCTAATCCGTTACACCCTCTCCTACGAGCAGTACTTC
CDR3aa: CASSQDLIRYTLSYEQYF

v_gene: TRBV7-2
j_gene: TRBJ2-1
d_gene: TRBD2
abundance: NA
CDR3nt: TGTGCCAGCAGCTTAGGGACTAGCGGGTTCGATGAGCAGTTCTTC
CDR3aa: CASSLGTSGFDEQFF

v_gene: TRBV7-2
j_gene: TRBJ2-5
d_gene: NA
abundance: many
CDR3nt: TGTGCCAGCAGCGGCAGGGGCGGGGAGACCCAGTACTTC
CDR3aa: CASSGRGGETQYF

v_gene: TRBV7-9
j_gene: TRBJ1-2
d_gene: NA
abundance: NA
CDR3nt: TGTGCCAGCAGCTTAGGACCAGATGATGGCTACACCTTC
CDR3aa: CASSLGPDDGYTF

v_gene: TRBV9
j_gene: TRBJ2-1
d_gene: NA
abundance: NA
CDR3nt: TGTGCCAGCAGCGTAGACCGGGGGGCCATCTCCTACAATGAGCAGTTCTTC
CDR3aa: CASSVDRGAISYNEQFF

v_gene: TRBV6-5
j_gene: TRBJ1-3
d_gene: NA
abundance: many
CDR3nt: TGTGCCAGCAGTCCCGGACAAGTCTCTGGAAACACCATATATTTT
CDR3aa: CASSPGQVSGNTIYF

v_gene: TRBV4-2
j_gene: TRBJ2-1
d_gene: NA
abundance: few
CDR3nt: TGTGCCAGCAGCCACCAACAAGGGAGCCACAATGAGCAGTTCTTC
CDR3aa: CASSHQQGSHNEQFF

v_gene: TRBV20-1
j_gene: TRBJ1-1
d_gene: NA
abundance: NA
CDR3nt: TGCAGTGCTAGTATCTTTGGGGCTTTCTTT
CDR3aa: CSASIFGAFF

v_gene: TRBV20-1
j_gene: TRBJ1-1
d_gene: NA
abundance: NA
CDR3nt: TGCAGTGTCGAGTCCGGGCAGAACACTGAAGCTTTCTTT
CDR3aa: CSVESGQNTEAFF

v_gene: TRBV6-2/TRBV6-3
j_gene: TRBJ2-1
d_gene: TRBD1
abundance: few
CDR3nt: TGTGCCAGCAGACAGGGGGCTAATGAGCAGTTCTTC
CDR3aa: CASRQGANEQFF

v_gene: TRBV20-1
j_gene: TRBJ1-1
d_gene: NA
abundance: many
CDR3nt: TGCAGTGCTCCATCGGCGCTTTACACTGAAGCTTTCTTT
CDR3aa: CSAPSALYTEAFF

v_gene: TRBV5-1
j_gene: TRBJ2-1
d_gene: TRBD2
abundance: NA
CDR3nt: TGCGCCAGCAGCTTATTAGCGGGGGGACTCCTTCAATCGTACAATGAGCAGTTCTTC
CDR3aa: CASSLLAGGLLQSYNEQFF

v_gene: TRBV11-2
j_gene: TRBJ2-2
d_gene: TRBD2
abundance: many
CDR3nt: TGTGCCAGCTCGATCGGGGGGAGCACCGGGGAGCTGTTTTTT
CDR3aa: CASSIGGSTGELFF

v_gene: TRBV11-3
j_gene: TRBJ1-5
d_gene: TRBD1
abundance: many
CDR3nt: TGTGCCAGCAGCCTCCGGGACAGGCCCAATCAGCCCCAGCATTTT
CDR3aa: CASSLRDRPNQPQHF

v_gene: TRBV5-1
j_gene: TRBJ1-3
d_gene: NA
abundance: many
CDR3nt: TGCGCCAGCAGCTTGGTAGAGGGGTCCTCTGGAAACACCATATATTTT
CDR3aa: CASSLVEGSSGNTIYF

v_gene: TRBV11-2
j_gene: TRBJ2-1
d_gene: NA
abundance: NA
CDR3nt: TGTGCCAGCAGCTTAGCAGGCCGTAAGAAGTTCTTC
CDR3aa: CASSLAGRKKFF

v_gene: TRBV6-2/TRBV6-3
j_gene: TRBJ2-1
d_gene: NA
abundance: few
CDR3nt: TGTGCCAGCAGCCCGGACGCCTCCTACAATGAGCAGTTCTTC
CDR3aa: CASSPDASYNEQFF

v_gene: TRBV11-2
j_gene: TRBJ1-4
d_gene: NA
abundance: medium-sized
CDR3nt: TGTGCCAGCAGCCTCGCCCCTGAAAAACTGTTTTTT
CDR3aa: CASSLAPEKLFF

v_gene: TRBV11-2
j_gene: TRBJ2-3
d_gene: TRBD2
abundance: few
CDR3nt: TGTGCCAGCAGCTTAGATGGACTAGCTATCACAGATACGCAGTATTTT
CDR3aa: CASSLDGLAITDTQYF

v_gene: TRBV4-3
j_gene: TRBJ1-1
d_gene: TRBD1
abundance: NA
CDR3nt: TGCGCCAGCAGCACTCACAGGGGGATGAACACTGAAGCTTTCTTT
CDR3aa: CASSTHRGMNTEAFF

v_gene: TRBV7-2
j_gene: TRBJ1-5
d_gene: NA
abundance: many
CDR3nt: TGTGCCAGCAGCTCCGGGCAGTTCAATCAGCCCCAGCATTTT
CDR3aa: CASSSGQFNQPQHF

v_gene: TRBV7-6
j_gene: TRBJ2-7
d_gene: TRBD2
abundance: many
CDR3nt: TGTGCCAGCAGCCGGGGGGGATACGAGCAGTACTTC
CDR3aa: CASSRGGYEQYF

v_gene: TRBV3-1
j_gene: TRBJ2-7
d_gene: TRBD1
abundance: many
CDR3nt: TGTGCCAGTACCTTCAGGGGGTCCTACGAGCAGTACTTC
CDR3aa: CASTFRGSYEQYF

v_gene: TRBV14
j_gene: TRBJ1-1
d_gene: NA
abundance: few
CDR3nt: TGTGCCAGCAGCCAAGATTCAGTGAACACTGAAGCTTTCTTT
CDR3aa: CASSQDSVNTEAFF

v_gene: TRBV7-2
j_gene: TRBJ2-1
d_gene: NA
abundance: few
CDR3nt: TGTGCCAGCAGCCGAAACGCGGGCAGGTACAATGAGCAGTTCTTC
CDR3aa: CASSRNAGRYNEQFF

v_gene: TRBV4-2
j_gene: TRBJ2-7
d_gene: TRBD2
abundance: many
CDR3nt: TGTGCCAGCAGCCAATCTCAGGGACTAGCGGGGGGTAGCCCATCCTACGAGCAGTACTTC
CDR3aa: CASSQSQGLAGGSPSYEQYF

v_gene: TRBV6-6
j_gene: TRBJ2-2
d_gene: TRBD2
abundance: NA
CDR3nt: TGTGCCAGCAGTTACTCGGGGCTAGCGGGATGGGGCACCGGGGAGCTGTTTTTT
CDR3aa: CASSYSGLAGWGTGELFF

v_gene: TRBV4-1
j_gene: TRBJ1-1
d_gene: NA
abundance: many
CDR3nt: TGCGCCAGCAGCCAGTCTCCAGGGATGAACACTGAAGCTTTCTTT
CDR3aa: CASSQSPGMNTEAFF

v_gene: TRBV28
j_gene: TRBJ2-2
d_gene: TRBD1
abundance: many
CDR3nt: TGTGCCAGCAGTTTTCCGCCGGGACAGGGGGCGGATTCGGGGGAGCTGTTTTTT
CDR3aa: CASSFPPGQGADSGELFF

v_gene: TRBV29-1
j_gene: TRBJ1-2
d_gene: NA
abundance: many
CDR3nt: TGCAGCGTTGGGGTGACGATGTCCAACTATGGCTACACCTTC
CDR3aa: CSVGVTMSNYGYTF

v_gene: TRBV30
j_gene: TRBJ2-1
d_gene: TRBD1
abundance: few
CDR3nt: TGTGCCTGGTCCGGGACAGGGCAGTTCTTC
CDR3aa: CAWSGTGQFF

v_gene: TRBV2
j_gene: TRBJ1-5
d_gene: NA
abundance: NA
CDR3nt: TGTGCCAGCAGAAGAGACAGGAGTCCGAATCAGCCCCAGCATTTT
CDR3aa: CASRRDRSPNQPQHF

v_gene: TRBV6-2/TRBV6-3
j_gene: TRBJ1-5
d_gene: NA
abundance: NA
CDR3nt: TGTGCCAGCAGTTACTCTCGACAGGATAGCAATCAGCCCCAGCATTTT
CDR3aa: CASSYSRQDSNQPQHF

v_gene: TRBV11-1
j_gene: TRBJ2-3
d_gene: NA
abundance: many
CDR3nt: TGTGCCAGCAGCTGGAGCGGCAGGGCTGGAGATACGCAGTATTTT
CDR3aa: CASSWSGRAGDTQYF

v_gene: TRBV13
j_gene: TRBJ2-5
d_gene: NA
abundance: many
CDR3nt: TGTGCCAGCAGTCCTATCAATCAAGAGACCCAGTACTTC
CDR3aa: CASSPINQETQYF